The T cell receptor beta chain described here comes from a study of vaccination and CD4 T cells after COVID-19. For the study at large: From HCoV-229E, HCoV-OC43, HCoV-NL63 and SARS-CoV-2, overlapping spike peptides were used to stimulate the cells. Every culture used as a control got a CEFX pool, an HIV-1 Nef pool, or no peptide.

Trimming pared 7 bases from V and 0 bases from J, leaving 17 bases between. The CDR3 covers 16 residues. Cultured CD4+ T-cell DNA underwent Oncomine TCR Beta short-read sequencing. Via MiXCR, TCRdb re-called the PCR reads, giving one row per CDR3 protein. The sample shows about 15,000 distinct CDR3 sequences, about 67% of them seen only once. The count of this clonotype is one. Its antigen is unknown. The sample's treatment: approximately nine-day PBMC culture with coronavirus spike peptide pools or control peptides (ViraFEST assay). Using peptide pools, antigen-specific T cells were expanded in ViraFEST before TCRs were sequenced.

The TCR was taken from a human donor who had recovered from COVID-19. Sequencing was carried out using CD4+ T cells from blood, cultured in vitro. The V and J genes are TRBV12-3 or TRBV12-4 and TRBJ2-3; possibly TRBD1 or TRBD2 for D (5 bases each). This CDR3 reads CASTGKGPISTDTQYF. CDR3 nucleotides: TGTGCCAGCACCGGGAAGGGACCCATTAGCACAGATACGCAGTATTTT.